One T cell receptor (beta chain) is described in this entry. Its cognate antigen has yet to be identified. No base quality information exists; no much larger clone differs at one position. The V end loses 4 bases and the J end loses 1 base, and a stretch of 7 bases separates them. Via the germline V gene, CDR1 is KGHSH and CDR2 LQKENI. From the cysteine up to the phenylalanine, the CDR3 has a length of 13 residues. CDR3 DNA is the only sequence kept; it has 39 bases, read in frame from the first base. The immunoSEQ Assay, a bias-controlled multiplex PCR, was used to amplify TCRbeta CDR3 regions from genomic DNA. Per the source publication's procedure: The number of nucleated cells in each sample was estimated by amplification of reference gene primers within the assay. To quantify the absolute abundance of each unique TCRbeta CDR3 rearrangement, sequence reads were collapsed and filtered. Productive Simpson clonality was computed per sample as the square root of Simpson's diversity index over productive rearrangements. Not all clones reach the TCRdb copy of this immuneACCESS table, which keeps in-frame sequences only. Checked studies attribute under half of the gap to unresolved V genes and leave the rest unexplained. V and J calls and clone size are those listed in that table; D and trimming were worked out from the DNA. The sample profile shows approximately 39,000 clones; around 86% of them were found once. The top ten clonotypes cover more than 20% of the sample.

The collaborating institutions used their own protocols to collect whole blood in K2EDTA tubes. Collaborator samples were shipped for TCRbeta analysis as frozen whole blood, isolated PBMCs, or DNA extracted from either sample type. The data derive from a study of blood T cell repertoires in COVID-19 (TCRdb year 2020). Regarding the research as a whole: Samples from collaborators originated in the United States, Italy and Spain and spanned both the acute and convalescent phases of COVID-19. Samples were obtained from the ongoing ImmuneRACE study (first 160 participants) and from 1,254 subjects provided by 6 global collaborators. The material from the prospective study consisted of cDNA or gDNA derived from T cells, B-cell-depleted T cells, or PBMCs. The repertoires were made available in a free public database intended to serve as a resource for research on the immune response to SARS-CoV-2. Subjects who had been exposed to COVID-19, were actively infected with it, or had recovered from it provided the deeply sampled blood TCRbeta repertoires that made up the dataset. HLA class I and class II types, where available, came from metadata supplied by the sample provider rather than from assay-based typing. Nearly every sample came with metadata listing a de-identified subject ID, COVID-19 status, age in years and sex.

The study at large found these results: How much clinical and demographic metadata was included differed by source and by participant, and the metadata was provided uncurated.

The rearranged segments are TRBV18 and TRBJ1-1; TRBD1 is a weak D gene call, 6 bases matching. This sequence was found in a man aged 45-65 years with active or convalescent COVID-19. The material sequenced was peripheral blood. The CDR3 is CASSRDKNTEAFF. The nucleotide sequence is TGTGCCAGCTCACGGGACAAGAACACTGAAGCTTTCTTT.